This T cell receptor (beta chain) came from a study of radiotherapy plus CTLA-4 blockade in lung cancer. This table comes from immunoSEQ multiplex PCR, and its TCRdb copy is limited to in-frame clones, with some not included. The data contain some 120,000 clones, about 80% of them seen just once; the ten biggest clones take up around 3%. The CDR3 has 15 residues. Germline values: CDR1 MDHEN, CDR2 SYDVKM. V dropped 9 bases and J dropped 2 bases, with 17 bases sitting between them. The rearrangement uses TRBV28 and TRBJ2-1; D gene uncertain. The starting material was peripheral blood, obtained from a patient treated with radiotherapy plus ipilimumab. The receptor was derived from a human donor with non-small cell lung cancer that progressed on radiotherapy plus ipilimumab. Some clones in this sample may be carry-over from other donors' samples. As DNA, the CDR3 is TGTGCCAGTACCGGGTTTAGCCGGGCCTACAATGAGCAGTTCTTC. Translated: CASTGFSRAYNEQFF.